This T cell receptor (beta chain) came from a study of identical twins. The study's findings and limits: Invariant T cells like MAIT and iNKT could partly confound the zero-insertion analyses.

TCRdb re-called the 5' RACE reads through MiXCR, storing one row per CDR3 protein. The sample records roughly 690,000 distinct CDR3 sequences, 20% to 25% being singletons. With respect to this clonotype: What it binds is unknown.

The CDR3 is made up of 14 amino acids. Losses at the gene ends were 3 bases for V and 4 bases for J; bases not matched to a gene: 3. Germline CDR1 is DFQATT and CDR2 is SNEGSKA (reference sequence). This sample was also put to use in a study of T cells expressing NK-cell markers. From that second work: Several donors likewise had their CD3+CD56-NKG2C+ fraction led by these clonotypes. No clear determination of HCMV specificity was made for expanded NKG2C+ T cell clones.

The source is a woman aged 18-35 years in good health. The sequencing input was PBMCs. V usage is TRBV20-1 and J usage is TRBJ2-1; TRBD1 matches at 10 bases. CDR3 amino acids: CSAREDRGYNEQFF. CDR3 bases: TGCAGTGCTAGGGAGGACAGGGGGTACAATGAGCAGTTCTTC.